Below are 18 T cell receptor beta chains sequenced from a single sample in a study of shared clonotypes between healthy human individuals. Only CD45RO-negative cells positively selected for CCR7 counted as naive CD8 cells, so terminally differentiated effector memory CD45RA+ cells were excluded. Sequencing used immunoSEQ multiplex PCR; TCRdb keeps in-frame clones, though not all of them. The data contain around 1.9 million clones, around 93% of them singletons. Specimen: naive CD8+ T cells from PBMCs. Every receptor here comes from a man between 18 and 29 years old in good health. Some clones in this sample may be carry-over from other donors' samples.

This clone was found once. This chain connects TRBV29-1 to TRBJ2-1, with 14 bases aligning to TRBD2. The germline V gene encodes CDR1 SQVTM and CDR2 ANQGSEA. CDR3 length equals 15 residues. With 1 base clipped from V and 8 bases from J, the junction kept 4 bases outside the gene matches. CDR3 residues: CSVEGGTSGSDEQFF. Here the CDR3 DNA reads TGCAGCGTTGAAGGCGGGACTAGCGGGAGTGATGAGCAGTTCTTC.

The J gene is TRBJ1-4, the V gene TRBV27; possible D gene TRBD1, 5 bases. This CDR3 has 16 residues. The V gene's germline CDR1 is MNHEY and CDR2 SMNVEV (reference sequence). Trimming took off 1 base at V and 8 bases at J, with 17 bases between the two ends. The CDR3 here is CASSLLWAGTPEKLFF. CDR3 in DNA: TGTGCCAGCAGTTTATTATGGGCGGGGACCCCCGAAAAACTGTTTTTT.

The chain has TRBV7-2 and TRBJ2-7, with D perhaps TRBD2 (5 bases). V lost 1 base to trimming and J lost 3 bases, with 19 bases between them. The CDR3 has 17 amino acids. The germline V gene has CDR1 SGHTA and CDR2 FQGNSA. The CDR3, as DNA: TGTGCCAGCAGCTTAGTTGGGCTGGCCTACCGGGGCTACGAGCAGTACTTC. It codes for CASSLVGLAYRGYEQYF.

The J gene is TRBJ2-7, the V gene TRBV5-8; 11 positions match TRBD1. Germline V CDR1 and CDR2: SGHTS, YDEGEE. CDR3 length equals 15 residues. The V and J ends lost 1 base and 4 bases, in that order; junction bases with no gene match: 4. This CDR3 is CASSLLDRGLYEQYF. The CDR3 DNA is TGTGCCAGCAGCTTGTTGGACAGGGGGCTATACGAGCAGTACTTC.

The chain is built from TRBV4-2 and TRBJ2-1, with a possible D match to TRBD2 (7 bases). Germline assignment: CDR1 LGHNA and CDR2 YNFKEQ. CDR3 length equals 15 residues. V was pared by 4 bases and J by 8 bases, with 18 bases between. The CDR3 is CASSLRTRGDDEQFF. For the CDR3, the DNA is TGTGCCAGCAGCCTCCGGACTAGGGGGGACGATGAGCAGTTCTTC.

This rearrangement joins TRBV28 to TRBJ2-5, with 10 bases lining up with TRBD1. The CDR3 totals 15 residues. CDR1 is MDHEN, CDR2 SYDVKM, per germline. V dropped 6 bases and J dropped 3; count of bases not matched to a gene: 7. CDR3 coding DNA: TGTGCCAGCAGCCAGGACAGGGGGGTCGAAGAGACCCAGTACTTC. Its translation is CASSQDRGVEETQYF.

V gene TRBV7-9 combines with J gene TRBJ1-2, with TRBD1 matching over 7 bases. CDR1 is SEHNR and CDR2 is FQNEAQ in the germline V gene (reference sequence). The CDR3 consists of 15 residues. With V trimmed by 5 bases and J by 4 bases, 10 bases remained unmatched. The CDR3 sequence is CASSAWDSLGYGYTF. In DNA form, the CDR3 reads TGTGCCAGCAGCGCATGGGACAGCTTGGGCTATGGCTACACCTTC.

The V call is TRBV7-9, the J call TRBJ1-1, with unresolved D. This CDR3 is built from 14 residues. Germline V gene lookup returns CDR1 SEHNR and CDR2 FQNEAQ (reference sequence). Trimming pared 8 bases from V and 0 bases from J, leaving 13 bases between. CDR3 sequence: CASGPLFLNTEAFF. The CDR3 DNA follows: TGTGCCAGCGGCCCCCTCTTTTTGAACACTGAAGCTTTCTTT.

The chain employs TRBV27 and TRBJ2-7, with a possible D match to TRBD1 (5 bases). Germline CDR1 reads MNHEY; CDR2 reads SMNVEV (reference sequence). Trimming removed 4 bases from V and 5 bases from J, with 9 bases in between. The CDR3 loop spans 12 amino acids. The CDR3 spells CASSSRQNEQYF. For the CDR3, the DNA is TGTGCCAGCAGTTCCCGACAGAACGAGCAGTACTTC.

The chain combines TRBV5-8 with TRBJ1-1; D remains ambiguous. Germline lookup yields CDR1 SGHTS and CDR2 YDEGEE. This CDR3 region has 15 residues. Trimming cost V 3 bases and J 1 base, with 13 bases left between them. In DNA form, the CDR3 reads TGTGCCAGCAGCTCTTCGGGCGTATGGAACACTGAAGCTTTCTTT. Translated: CASSSSGVWNTEAFF.

Worth noting for this clone: Compared with germline, one end of the junction differs, possibly owing to a read error. The chain links TRBV5-6 to TRBJ1-4, with D possibly TRBD1 on 6 matching bases. Germline CDR1 reads SGHDT; CDR2 reads YYEEEE. The CDR3 sequence is 12 residues long. In DNA, the CDR3 is TGTGCCAGCAGCTTACAGGGCCATCCTAACCTCTTT. As protein: CASSLQGHPNLF.

This clone was counted a single time. The chain carries TRBV9 and TRBJ2-1; possible D gene TRBD1, 6 bases. In germline, CDR1 is SGDLS, CDR2 YYNGEE. Trimming took 2 bases from V and 13 from J, leaving 16 bases between them. The CDR3 sequence is 13 residues long. The CDR3 nucleotides are TGTGCCAGCAGCGTGGGTCCAGTGGGGGCTCAGTTCTTC. It codes for CASSVGPVGAQFF.

This clone has only one observation. The chain recombines TRBV7-8 with TRBJ2-6, with D possibly TRBD2 on 6 matching bases. The CDR3 has 16 amino acids. Trimming shortened V by 8 bases and J by 0 bases, and 14 bases separated the two germline ends. Germline CDR1 reads SGHVS; CDR2 reads FQNEAQ. The CDR3 here is CASLVAVGSGANVLTF. The CDR3 nucleotides are TGTGCCAGCTTGGTAGCGGTTGGCTCTGGGGCCAACGTCCTGACTTTC.

The chain carries TRBV7-3 and TRBJ2-2; D is uncertain. This CDR3 is 16 amino acids long. The germline V gene has CDR1 SGHTA and CDR2 FQGTGA. V shed 0 bases and J shed 0 bases, with 8 bases lying between them. The CDR3 DNA reads TGTGCCAGCAGCTTAACCCAGAACCCGAACACCGGGGAGCTGTTTTTT. Translating it yields CASSLTQNPNTGELFF.

The V call is TRBV7-9, the J call TRBJ2-5; 9 bases match TRBD2. Germline lookup yields CDR1 SEHNR and CDR2 FQNEAQ (reference sequence). The V and J ends lost 1 base and 5 bases, in that order; junction bases with no gene match: 11. The CDR3 consists of 17 residues. The CDR3 nucleotides read TGTGCCAGCAGCTTAGTCGGTAGCGGGAGCCCCCTGGAGACCCAGTACTTC. Translation: CASSLVGSGSPLETQYF.

The CDR3 here is CASSLRTSGTDTQYF. The CDR3 nucleotides read TGTGCCAGCAGTTTACGGACTAGCGGCACAGATACGCAGTATTTT. J is TRBJ2-3 and V is TRBV6-5; 9 bases map to TRBD2. This CDR3 region has 15 residues. J gave up 1 base and V 4 bases, and 3 bases lay outside the gene matches. Germline V gene data show CDR1 as MNHEY and CDR2 as SVGAGI.

This clone has only a few counts. V gene TRBV6-1 combines with J gene TRBJ2-7, with D possibly TRBD2 on 5 matching bases. Germline lookup yields CDR1 MNHNS and CDR2 SASEGT. This CDR3 is 14 amino acids long. Trimming stripped 3 bases from V and 5 bases from J, with 14 bases between. CDR3 coding DNA: TGTGCCAGCAGTGATTGGAGGACGTCCGACGAGCAGTACTTC. Its translation is CASSDWRTSDEQYF.

In its sample, this clone was seen once. The CDR3 loop is CASSTKQGAGANVLTF. The CDR3 DNA is TGTGCCAGCAGTACGAAACAGGGGGCTGGGGCCAACGTCCTGACTTTC. The chain links TRBV27 to TRBJ2-6, with 8 bases matching TRBD1. Germline CDR1 is MNHEY and CDR2 is SMNVEV (reference sequence). The CDR3 length is 16 residues. V was clipped by 5 bases and J by 2 bases; unmatched bases: 5.